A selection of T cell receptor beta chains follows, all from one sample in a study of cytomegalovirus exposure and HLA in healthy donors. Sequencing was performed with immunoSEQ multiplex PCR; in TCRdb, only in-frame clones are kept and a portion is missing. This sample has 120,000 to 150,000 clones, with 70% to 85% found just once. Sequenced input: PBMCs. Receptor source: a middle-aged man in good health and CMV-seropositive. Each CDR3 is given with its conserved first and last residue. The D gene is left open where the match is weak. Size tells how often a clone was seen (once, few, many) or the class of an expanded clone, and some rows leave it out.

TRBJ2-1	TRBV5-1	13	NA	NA	TGCGCCAGCAGCGAGGGACTTAACAATGAGCAGTTCTTC	CASSEGLNNEQFF
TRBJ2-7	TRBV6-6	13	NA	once	TGTGCCAGCAGTTCAGCGGCGGTACTCGAGCAGTACTTC	CASSSAAVLEQYF
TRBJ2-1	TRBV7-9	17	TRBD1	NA	TGTGCCAGCAGCTTAGCGCCCTCAGGGGGCTCCTACAATGAGCAGTTCTTC	CASSLAPSGGSYNEQFF
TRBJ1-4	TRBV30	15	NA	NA	TGTGCCTGGAGTGTCGGCCAGGTCTTAAATGAAAAACTGTTTTTT	CAWSVGQVLNEKLFF
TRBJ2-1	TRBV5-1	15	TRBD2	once	TGCCCCAGCAGCGATCCTAGCGGGAGACCCGATGAGCAGTTCTTC	CPSSDPSGRPDEQFF
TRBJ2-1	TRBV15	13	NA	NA	TGTGCCACCAGCAGAGATAGACATCGTGAGCAGTTCTTC	CATSRDRHREQFF
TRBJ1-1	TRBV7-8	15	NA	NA	TGTGCCAGCAGCTTAGGCCGACACGAGAACACTGAAGCTTTCTTT	CASSLGRHENTEAFF
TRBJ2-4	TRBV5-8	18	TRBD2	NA	TGTGCCAGCAGCAAACGGCTAGCGGGAGTCCTAGCCAAAAACATTCAGTACTTC	CASSKRLAGVLAKNIQYF
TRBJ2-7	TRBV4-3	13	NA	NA	TGCGCCAGCAGCCAAGGGGGGGAGTACGAGCAGTACTTC	CASSQGGEYEQYF
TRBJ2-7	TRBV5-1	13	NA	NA	TGCGCCAGCAGCTTGAGGGAGGTGGACGAGCAGTACTTC	CASSLREVDEQYF
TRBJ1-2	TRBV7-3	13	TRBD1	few	TGTGCCAGCAGCTTCACCGGGACAGGGACCTACACCTTC	CASSFTGTGTYTF
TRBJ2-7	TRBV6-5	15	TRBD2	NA	TGTGCCAGCAGCCCTCGAGCGGGGGGCCCGTACGAGCAGTACTTC	CASSPRAGGPYEQYF
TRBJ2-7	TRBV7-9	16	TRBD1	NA	TGTGCCAGCAGCCCATGGAGGACAGGGGGCGTTTACGAGCAGTACTTC	CASSPWRTGGVYEQYF
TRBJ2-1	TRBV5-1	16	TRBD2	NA	TGCGCCAGCAGCTTGGGCCTAGCGGGAGTACACAATGAGCAGTTCTTC	CASSLGLAGVHNEQFF
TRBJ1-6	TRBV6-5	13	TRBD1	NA	TGTGCCAGCAGTTACTCGGAGGGACAGGGCCGCCACTTT	CASSYSEGQGRHF